Following are 20 T cell receptor beta chains from one sample sequenced in a study of blood T cell repertoires in COVID-19. Data came from immunoSEQ multiplex PCR; TCRdb stores just in-frame clones and leaves some out. The repertoire includes about 400,000 clones, roughly 90% of them detected once, and about 2.1% sits in the top ten. Input material: PBMCs or T cells enriched from blood (not recorded which). These TCRs come from a woman in her 40s with acute COVID-19.

V is TRBV4-2 and J is TRBJ1-4; D remains unclear. This CDR3 spans 16 amino acids. Germline CDR1 is LGHNA and CDR2 is YNFKEQ. V was cut by 1 base and J by 3 bases, with 12 bases left in between. The CDR3 region is CASSQGVKEANEKLFF. CDR3 coding DNA: TGTGCCAGCAGCCAAGGTGTTAAGGAGGCTAATGAAAAACTGTTTTTT.

V gene TRBV30 combines with J gene TRBJ1-2, with a possible D match to TRBD1 (5 bases). Trimming left V 2 bases short and J 3 bases short, with 10 bases between. Germline V gene data show CDR1 as GTSNPN and CDR2 as SVGIG (reference sequence). The length of the CDR3 is 13 residues. The CDR3 spells CAWSRGTHYGYTF. In nucleotides, the CDR3 is TGTGCCTGGAGTCGGGGGACTCACTATGGCTACACCTTC.

The V and J genes are TRBV18 and TRBJ1-4, with 7 nucleotides matching TRBD1. The V gene end was trimmed by 3 bases and the J gene end by 1 base; junction bases not matched to a gene: 5. Germline V lookup: CDR1 KGHSH, CDR2 LQKENI. This CDR3 contains 16 residues. CDR3 residues: CASSPNRQGTNEKLFF. The CDR3 DNA sequence: TGTGCCAGCTCACCCAACAGACAGGGAACTAATGAAAAACTGTTTTTT.

This clone was seen just once. DNA for the CDR3: TGCGCCAGCAGCCTAGCGGGGGGCCTCAGCACAGATACGCAGTATTTT. It translates to CASSLAGGLSTDTQYF. The rearrangement joins TRBV5-1 to TRBJ2-3; 11 bases map to TRBD2. This CDR3 has 16 amino acids. Germline assignment: CDR1 SGHRS and CDR2 YFSETQ. J gave up 0 bases and V 4 bases, and 4 bases lay outside the gene matches.

The chain uses TRBV14 and TRBJ2-1, with D possibly matching TRBD1 (6 bases). This CDR3 has 13 residues. The V end was cut by 3 bases, the J end by 5 bases, with 8 bases between. Germline-derived CDR1 and CDR2 are SGHDN and FVKESK. The CDR3 DNA reads as TGTGCCAGCAGCCACAAGGGGGACAATGAGCAGTTCTTC. Encoded protein: CASSHKGDNEQFF.

J is TRBJ1-2 and V is TRBV3-1 (or the pseudogene TRBV3-2); 12 bases match TRBD1. V shed 3 bases and J 7 bases; nucleotides not matched to a gene: 6. CDR1 is LGHDT, CDR2 YNNKEL, per germline (reference sequence). The CDR3 totals 15 residues. The CDR3 spells CASSQPGQGAGGYTF. DNA of the CDR3: TGTGCCAGCAGCCAGCCGGGACAGGGGGCTGGTGGCTACACCTTC.

This clone was recorded only once. CDR3 residues: CASQTGGRRNSPLHF. The CDR3 DNA is TGTGCCAGCCAGACAGGGGGCCGTCGTAATTCACCCCTCCACTTT. This rearrangement joins TRBV19 to TRBJ1-6, with 10 bases identical to TRBD1. Germline CDR1 LNHDA, CDR2 SQIVND (reference sequence). Trimming at V came to 9 bases and at J to 6 bases, leaving 8 bases not matched to a gene. The CDR3 covers 15 residues.

The V gene is TRBV6-5, the J gene TRBJ2-3, with TRBD2 as a possible D gene (6 bases). Trimming cost V 8 bases and J 5 bases, with 17 bases left between them. CDR1 is MNHEY, CDR2 SVGAGI, per germline. This CDR3 is built from 14 residues. The DNA for the CDR3 is TGTGCCAGCCGACGATTCTATAGCGGAGATACGCAGTATTTT. It encodes CASRRFYSGDTQYF.

V is TRBV7-9 and J is TRBJ1-5; 9 bases are shared with TRBD1. The CDR3 has 15 amino acids. Germline CDR1 SEHNR, CDR2 FQNEAQ (reference sequence). With 5 bases clipped from V and 5 bases from J, the junction kept 7 bases outside the gene matches. CDR3 nucleotides: TGTGCCAGCAGCGAACAGGGGGCTAGGGATCAGCCCCAGCATTTT. It specifies CASSEQGARDQPQHF.

The rearrangement links TRBV29-1 to TRBJ1-1; D is ambiguous. The CDR3 is 11 amino acids. Germline V gene lookup returns CDR1 SQVTM and CDR2 ANQGSEA. V lost 3 bases and J lost 9, with 11 bases in between. CDR3: CSVEGSLKAFF. The DNA for the CDR3 is TGCAGCGTTGAGGGCAGTTTGAAAGCTTTCTTT.

This rearrangement joins TRBV12-3 or TRBV12-4 to TRBJ1-1; tentatively, D is TRBD1 (5 bases). There are 13 residues in the CDR3. V lost 0 bases and J 5 bases, leaving 7 bases between the germline ends. CDR3 DNA: TGTGCCAGCAGTTTAGCGGGGGGGACTGAAGCTTTCTTT. It encodes CASSLAGGTEAFF.

The chain carries TRBV6-2 or TRBV6-3 and TRBJ2-5; 15 bases are a match to TRBD2. The ends lost 4 bases at V and 0 bases at J; junction bases unmatched: 6. CDR1 MNHEY and CDR2 SVGEGT come from the germline V gene. The CDR3 totals 18 residues. CDR3 amino acids: CASSSGLAGGSYQETQYF. For the CDR3, the DNA is TGTGCCAGCAGTTCGGGACTAGCGGGGGGCTCGTACCAAGAGACCCAGTACTTC.

V is TRBV5-6 and J is TRBJ1-4; D not certain. Germline V gene lookup returns CDR1 SGHDT and CDR2 YYEEEE. The CDR3 has 14 residues. V was cut by 4 bases and J by 5 bases, with 12 bases left in between. The CDR3 region has the DNA TGTGCCAGCAGCGGTCTAGAAGGAAATGAAAAACTGTTTTTT. As protein: CASSGLEGNEKLFF.

V gene TRBV2 combines with J gene TRBJ1-5; D is perhaps TRBD1 (6 bases). Per germline, CDR1 SNHLY and CDR2 FYNNEI. V dropped 4 bases and J dropped 3 bases, with 10 bases sitting between them. The CDR3 extends over 14 amino acids. The CDR3 protein is CASSADRLNQPQHF. The CDR3 DNA is TGTGCCAGCAGTGCCGACAGGCTCAATCAGCCCCAGCATTTT.

In its sample, this clone was seen once. V is TRBV6-5 and J is TRBJ2-1, with D maybe TRBD2 (5 bases). V lost 0 bases, J lost 6 bases, and 12 bases lay in between. CDR1 is MNHEY and CDR2 is SVGAGI in the germline V gene. This CDR3 region has 15 residues. For the CDR3, the DNA is TGTGCCAGCAGTTACTCGAACCGACTAATCAATGAGCAGTTCTTC. Amino acid sequence: CASSYSNRLINEQFF.

The chain couples TRBV2 to TRBJ1-1; TRBD1 might be the D (6 bases). Trimming removed 10 bases at V and 5 bases at J, with 14 bases between. CDR3 length equals 12 residues. Germline V CDR1 and CDR2: SNHLY, FYNNEI. The CDR3 loop reads CAIGNRVTEAFF. The CDR3 DNA is TGTGCCATTGGGAACAGGGTTACTGAAGCTTTCTTT.

In DNA, the CDR3 is TGTGCCACCCGGGACAGCTCCTACGAGCAGTACTTC. It specifies CATRDSSYEQYF. The chain joins TRBV19 to TRBJ2-7; 7 bases are shared with TRBD1. The CDR3 has 12 amino acids. CDR1 is LNHDA and CDR2 is SQIVND in the germline V gene (reference sequence). Trimming took 10 bases from V and 0 from J; bases not matched to a gene: 3.

This chain joins TRBV7-2 and TRBJ2-2; 9 bases map to TRBD2. The CDR3 sequence is 18 residues long. Germline lookup yields CDR1 SGHTA and CDR2 FQGNSA. With V trimmed by 3 bases and J by 5 bases, 13 bases remained unmatched. This CDR3 is CASSFFYGVAGDTGELFF. The CDR3 DNA is TGTGCCAGCAGCTTTTTCTATGGGGTAGCGGGGGATACCGGGGAGCTGTTTTTT. Filled out from reference TRBV7-2 and TRBJ2-2, the complete variable domain reads GAGVSQSPSNKVTEKGKDVELRCDPISGHTALYWYRQSLGQGLEFLIYFQGNSAPDKSGLPSDRFSAERTGGSVSTLTIQRTQQEDSAVYLCASSFFYGVAGDTGELFFGEGSRLTVL.

The chain uses TRBV6-5 and TRBJ1-2, with TRBD1 as a possible D gene (6 bases). The V gene's germline CDR1 is MNHEY and CDR2 SVGAGI. The CDR3 spans 13 residues. With 5 bases removed from V and 4 bases from J, the gap between germline ends came to 11 bases. The CDR3 sequence: CASSTSDSYGYTF. The CDR3, as DNA: TGTGCCAGCAGTACATCGGACAGCTATGGCTACACCTTC.

The chain has TRBV14 and TRBJ2-1, with D unresolved. In germline, CDR1 is SGHDN, CDR2 FVKESK. The CDR3 is made up of 15 amino acids. The ends were cut back, 4 bases at V and 9 bases at J, with 19 bases in the middle. The CDR3 DNA reads as TGTGCCAGCAGCCTACAAGCAACTATGGCCGGTGAGCAGTTCTTC. It codes for CASSLQATMAGEQFF.